The T cell receptor beta chain under discussion was sequenced for a study of blood T cell repertoires in COVID-19. The germline V gene has CDR1 MNHEY and CDR2 SVGAGI. Trimming at V came to 6 bases and at J to 7 bases, leaving 11 bases not matched to a gene. This CDR3 is 15 amino acids long. TCRdb's table, derived via immunoSEQ multiplex PCR, lists solely in-frame clones and lacks some. The sample yields around 200,000 clones, about 83% seen once. This clone was seen many times. The receptor comes from a woman younger than 45 with COVID-19, enrolled during active disease. Sequences were obtained from peripheral blood. The V call is TRBV6-5, the J call TRBJ2-7, with 11 nucleotides matching TRBD2. CDR3 protein: CASSRELAGVAEQYF. The CDR3 region has the DNA TGTGCCAGCAGCCGGGAACTAGCGGGAGTGGCTGAGCAGTACTTC.